Included here is one T cell receptor (beta chain) sequence, with context. The target antigen is unknown. The sample originates from a study of T-cell memory formation after mild COVID-19. Study-level results: Pre-infection memory carried some responding clones, suggesting that cross-reactive memory joined. Clones that contracted clustered mainly in CM and EM if CD4+ and in EMRA if CD8+. Whether second-wave clones peaking at day 37 were SARS-CoV-2 specific went unconfirmed.

MiXCR, applied by TCRdb to the 5' RACE reads, yields one record per CDR3 protein. The sample shows 300,000 to 350,000 distinct CDR3 sequences, roughly a fifth of them seen only once. The length of the CDR3 is 15 residues. Germline V gene data show CDR1 as MNHEY and CDR2 as SVGEGT. Losses at the gene ends were 4 bases for V and 4 bases for J; bases not matched to a gene: 4. Sequenced: PBMCs or a T cell subset sorted from them (not recorded which). The clonotype comes from a man younger than 35 who had mild COVID-19 (a few samples of this study predate the infection). Cell type and time point are not known. V gene TRBV6-2 or TRBV6-3 combines with J gene TRBJ2-2; TRBD2 aligns across 9 bases. The CDR3 DNA sequence: TGTGCCAGCAGTTCGACTAGCGGTGGCACCGGGGAGCTGTTTTTT. The encoded protein is CASSSTSGGTGELFF.